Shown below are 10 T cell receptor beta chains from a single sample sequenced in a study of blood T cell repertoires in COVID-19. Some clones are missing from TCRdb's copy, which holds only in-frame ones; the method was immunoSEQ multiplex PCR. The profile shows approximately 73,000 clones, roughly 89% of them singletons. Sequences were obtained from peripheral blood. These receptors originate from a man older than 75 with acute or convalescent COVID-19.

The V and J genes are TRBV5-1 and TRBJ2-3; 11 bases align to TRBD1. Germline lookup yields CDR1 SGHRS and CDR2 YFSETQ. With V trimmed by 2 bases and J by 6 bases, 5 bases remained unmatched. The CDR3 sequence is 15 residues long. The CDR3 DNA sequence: TGCGCCAGCAGCTTAGGGACAGGGGGTCGGGATACGCAGTATTTT. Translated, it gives CASSLGTGGRDTQYF.

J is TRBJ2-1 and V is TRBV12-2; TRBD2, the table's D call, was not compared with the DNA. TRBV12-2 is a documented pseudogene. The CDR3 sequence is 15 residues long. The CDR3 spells CASRLGVAGGHEQFF. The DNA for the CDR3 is TGTGCAAGTCGCCTCGGGGTAGCGGGGGGCCATGAGCAGTTCTTC.

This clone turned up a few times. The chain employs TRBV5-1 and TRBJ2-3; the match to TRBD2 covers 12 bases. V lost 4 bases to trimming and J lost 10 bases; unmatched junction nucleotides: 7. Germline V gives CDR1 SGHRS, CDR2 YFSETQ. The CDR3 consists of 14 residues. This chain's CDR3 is CASSPWSSGGAQYF. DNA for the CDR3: TGCGCCAGCAGCCCCTGGTCTAGCGGGGGGGCGCAGTATTTT.

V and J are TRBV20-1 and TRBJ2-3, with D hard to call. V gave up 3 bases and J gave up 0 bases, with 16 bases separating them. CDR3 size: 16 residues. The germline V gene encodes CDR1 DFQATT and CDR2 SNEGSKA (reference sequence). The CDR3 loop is CSASGNSVSSTDTQYF. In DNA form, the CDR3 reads TGCAGTGCTAGTGGAAACAGTGTCTCTAGCACAGATACGCAGTATTTT.

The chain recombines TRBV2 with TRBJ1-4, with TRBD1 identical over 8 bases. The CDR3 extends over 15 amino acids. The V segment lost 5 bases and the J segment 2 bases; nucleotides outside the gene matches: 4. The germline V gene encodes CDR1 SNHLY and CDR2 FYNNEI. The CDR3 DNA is TGTGCCAGCAGTCGACAGGGGACGACTAATGAAAAACTGTTTTTT. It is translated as CASSRQGTTNEKLFF.

CDR3 DNA sequence: TGTGCCAGCCTCCAGACAGGGAGGAACACTGAAGCTTTCTTT. Encoded protein: CASLQTGRNTEAFF. This sequence joins TRBV7-9 and TRBJ1-1; TRBD1 agrees at 7 bases. The CDR3 has 14 amino acids. Trimming removed 8 bases from V and 1 base from J; junction bases left unmatched: 7. CDR1 and CDR2 (germline): SEHNR, FQNEAQ (reference sequence).

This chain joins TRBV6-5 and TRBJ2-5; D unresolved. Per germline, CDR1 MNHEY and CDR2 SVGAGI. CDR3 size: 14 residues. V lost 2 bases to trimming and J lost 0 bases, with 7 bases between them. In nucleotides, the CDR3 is TGTGCCAGCAGTTACACGGTGTACCAAGAGACCCAGTACTTC. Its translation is CASSYTVYQETQYF.

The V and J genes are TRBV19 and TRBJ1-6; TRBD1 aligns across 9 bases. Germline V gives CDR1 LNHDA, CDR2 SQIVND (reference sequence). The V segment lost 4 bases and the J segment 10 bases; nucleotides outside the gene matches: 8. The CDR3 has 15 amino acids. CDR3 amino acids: CASSTGTGSESPLHF. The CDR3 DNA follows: TGTGCCAGTAGTACCGGGACAGGGTCGGAGTCACCCCTCCACTTT.

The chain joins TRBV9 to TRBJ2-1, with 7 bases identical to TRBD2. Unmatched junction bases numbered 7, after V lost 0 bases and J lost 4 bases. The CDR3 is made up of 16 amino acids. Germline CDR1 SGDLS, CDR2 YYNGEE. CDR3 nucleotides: TGTGCCAGCAGCGTAGATTTGCGGGGGACGTACAATGAGCAGTTCTTC. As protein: CASSVDLRGTYNEQFF.

For the CDR3, the DNA is TGTGCCACCAGTGATTACAGGGATAACACCGGGGAGCTGTTTTTT. Protein sequence: CATSDYRDNTGELFF. The rearrangement uses TRBV24-1 and TRBJ2-2, with a tentative D call TRBD1 (6 bases). V was clipped by 2 bases and J by 2 bases, with 8 bases between them. The V gene's germline CDR1 is KGHDR and CDR2 SFDVKD. This CDR3 has 15 amino acids.